The source of this TCR beta chain is a study of control samples from healthy donors and cancer patients. Produced via immunoSEQ multiplex PCR; TCRdb's table is partial and in-frame only. The sample shows tens of thousands of clones, 80% to 95% of them seen only once. Germline-derived CDR1 and CDR2 are SGHTS and YDEGEE. The CDR3 runs to 14 residues. Trimming removed 0 bases at V and 6 bases at J, with 10 bases between. The chain joins TRBV5-8 to TRBJ2-1; D call uncertain. This receptor was obtained from a man between 40 and 49 years old with colorectal cancer. Sequenced material: PBMCs. CDR3: CASSLGGQVNEQFF. CDR3 nucleotides: TGTGCCAGCAGCTTGGGCGGCCAGGTCAATGAGCAGTTCTTC. Combining the CDR3 with reference TRBV5-8 and TRBJ2-1 gives the whole variable domain EAGVTQSPTHLIKTRGQQATLRCSPISGHTSVYWYQQALGLGLQFLLWYDEGEERNRGNFPPRFSGRQFPNYSSELNVNALELEDSALYLCASSLGGQVNEQFFGPGTRLTVL.